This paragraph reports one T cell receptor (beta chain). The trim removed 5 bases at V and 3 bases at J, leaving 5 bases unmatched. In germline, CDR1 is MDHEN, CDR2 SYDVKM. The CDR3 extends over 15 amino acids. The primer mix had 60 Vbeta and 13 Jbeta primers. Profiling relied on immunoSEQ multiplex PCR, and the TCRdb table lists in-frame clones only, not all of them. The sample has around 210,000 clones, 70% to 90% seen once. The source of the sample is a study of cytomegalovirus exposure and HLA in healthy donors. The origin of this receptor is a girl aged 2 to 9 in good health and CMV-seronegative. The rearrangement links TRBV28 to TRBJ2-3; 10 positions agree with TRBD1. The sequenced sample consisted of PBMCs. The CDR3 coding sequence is TGTGCCAGCAGTAAGGGACAGGGGTTGACAGATACGCAGTATTTT. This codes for CASSKGQGLTDTQYF.